This T cell receptor (beta chain) was recorded in a study of blood T cell repertoires in COVID-19. In the study overall: Sites across the United States, Italy and Spain contributed samples from acute and convalescent COVID-19. T cells, B-cell-depleted T cells, or PBMCs supplied cDNA or gDNA.

Authors' analysis steps: Reference gene primers were amplified, and this amplification served to estimate nucleated cell counts. The table came from immunoSEQ multiplex PCR; TCRdb's copy has only in-frame clones and leaves some out. Clonal size and the V and J genes are those of that table, whereas D and trimming came from the DNA. The sample holds some 200,000 clones; around 87% are singletons and the top ten take 2% to 3%. The material sequenced was peripheral blood. The sequence came from a man aged 35 to 55 with active or convalescent COVID-19.

This chain's CDR3 is CASMTRDRVEQYF. The CDR3 DNA sequence: TGTGCCAGCATGACCCGGGACAGGGTCGAGCAGTACTTC. This rearrangement joins TRBV27 to TRBJ2-7, with TRBD1 matching over 9 bases. The CDR3 contains 13 residues. The germline V gene encodes CDR1 MNHEY and CDR2 SMNVEV (reference sequence). V was pared by 7 bases and J by 6 bases, with 7 bases of the junction left unmatched.